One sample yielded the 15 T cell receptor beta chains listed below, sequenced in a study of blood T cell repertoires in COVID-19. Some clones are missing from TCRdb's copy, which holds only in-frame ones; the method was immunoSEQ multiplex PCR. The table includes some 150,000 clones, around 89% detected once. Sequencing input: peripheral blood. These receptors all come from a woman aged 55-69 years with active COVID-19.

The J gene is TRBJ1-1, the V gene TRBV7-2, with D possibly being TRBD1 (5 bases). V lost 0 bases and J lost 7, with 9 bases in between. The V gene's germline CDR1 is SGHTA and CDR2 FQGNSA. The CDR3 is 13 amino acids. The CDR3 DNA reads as TGTGCCAGCAGCTTAGCGGGGGGAGTTGAAGCTTTCTTT. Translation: CASSLAGGVEAFF.

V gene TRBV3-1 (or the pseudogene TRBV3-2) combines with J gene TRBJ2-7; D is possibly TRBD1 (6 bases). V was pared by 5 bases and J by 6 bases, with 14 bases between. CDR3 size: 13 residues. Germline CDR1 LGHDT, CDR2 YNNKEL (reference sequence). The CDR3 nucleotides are TGTGCCAGCAGCAGGACAGACTCCAGCGAGCAGTACTTC. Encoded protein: CASSRTDSSEQYF.

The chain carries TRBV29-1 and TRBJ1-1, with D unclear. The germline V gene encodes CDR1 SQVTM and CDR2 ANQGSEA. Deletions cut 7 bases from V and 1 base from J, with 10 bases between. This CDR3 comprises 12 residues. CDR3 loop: CSGGGGNTEAFF. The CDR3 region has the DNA TGCAGCGGGGGAGGAGGGAACACTGAAGCTTTCTTT.

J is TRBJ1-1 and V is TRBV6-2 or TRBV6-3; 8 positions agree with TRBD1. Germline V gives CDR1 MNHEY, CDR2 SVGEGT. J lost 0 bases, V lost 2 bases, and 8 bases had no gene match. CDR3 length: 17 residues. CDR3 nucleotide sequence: TGTGCCAGCAGTTACCCGCAGGACAGGGCCATGAACACTGAAGCTTTCTTT. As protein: CASSYPQDRAMNTEAFF.

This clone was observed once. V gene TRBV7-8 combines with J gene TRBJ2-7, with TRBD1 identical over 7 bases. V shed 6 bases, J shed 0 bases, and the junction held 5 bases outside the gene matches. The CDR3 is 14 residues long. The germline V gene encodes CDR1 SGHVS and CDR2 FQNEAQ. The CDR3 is CASRPRQGSYEQYF. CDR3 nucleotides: TGTGCCAGCAGACCGCGACAGGGCTCCTACGAGCAGTACTTC.

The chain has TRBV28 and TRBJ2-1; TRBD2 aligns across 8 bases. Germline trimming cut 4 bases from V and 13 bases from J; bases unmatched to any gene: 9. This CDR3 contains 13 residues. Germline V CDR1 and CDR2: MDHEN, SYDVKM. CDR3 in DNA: TGTGCCAGCAGTTCGCCGGGAGGGCGCCGACAGTTCTTC. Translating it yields CASSSPGGRRQFF.

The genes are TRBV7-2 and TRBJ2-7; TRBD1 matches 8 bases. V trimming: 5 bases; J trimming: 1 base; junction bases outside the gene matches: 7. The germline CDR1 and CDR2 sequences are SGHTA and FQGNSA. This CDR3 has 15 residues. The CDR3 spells CASSQGAANSYEQYF. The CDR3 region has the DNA TGTGCCAGCAGCCAGGGGGCGGCCAATTCCTACGAGCAGTACTTC. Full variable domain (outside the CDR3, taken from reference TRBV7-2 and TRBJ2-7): GAGVSQSPSNKVTEKGKDVELRCDPISGHTALYWYRQSLGQGLEFLIYFQGNSAPDKSGLPSDRFSAERTGGSVSTLTIQRTQQEDSAVYLCASSQGAANSYEQYFGPGTRLTVT.

CDR3 in DNA: TGTGCCAGCAGCCCACCGGGACAGTATTACGAGCAGTACTTC. As protein: CASSPPGQYYEQYF. V and J are TRBV7-3 and TRBJ2-7; 7 positions agree with TRBD1. This CDR3 contains 14 residues. The germline V gene has CDR1 SGHTA and CDR2 FQGTGA. V lost 5 bases, J lost 4 bases, and 8 bases stayed unmatched.

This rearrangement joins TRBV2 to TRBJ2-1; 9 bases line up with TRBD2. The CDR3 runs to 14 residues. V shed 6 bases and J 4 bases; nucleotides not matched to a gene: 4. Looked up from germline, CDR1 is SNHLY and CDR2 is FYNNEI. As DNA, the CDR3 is TGTGCCAGCAGGGATAGCGGGAGTTACAATGAGCAGTTCTTC. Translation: CASRDSGSYNEQFF.

CDR3 nucleotides: TGTGCCAGCAGCTTTCGTGACGGACAGCTGAACACCGGGGAGCTGTTTTTT. Its translation is CASSFRDGQLNTGELFF. The rearrangement links TRBV5-4 to TRBJ2-2; weak D call: TRBD1 (6 bases). V was cut by 2 bases and J by 1 base, with 15 bases left in between. The germline CDR1 and CDR2 sequences are SGHNT and YYREEE (reference sequence). This CDR3 region has 17 residues.

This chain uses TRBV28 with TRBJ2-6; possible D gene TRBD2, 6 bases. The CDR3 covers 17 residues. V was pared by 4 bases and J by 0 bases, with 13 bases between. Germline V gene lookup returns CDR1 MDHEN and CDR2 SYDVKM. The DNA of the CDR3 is TGTGCCAGCAGTTCGGGGACTCCCTACTCTGGGGCCAACGTCCTGACTTTC. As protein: CASSSGTPYSGANVLTF.

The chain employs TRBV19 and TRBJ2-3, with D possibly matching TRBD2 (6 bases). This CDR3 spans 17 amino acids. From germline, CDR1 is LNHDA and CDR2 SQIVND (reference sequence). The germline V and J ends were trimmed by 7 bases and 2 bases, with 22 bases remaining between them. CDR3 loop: CASNPSWKGGSTDTQYF. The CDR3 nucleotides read TGTGCCAGTAACCCCTCCTGGAAGGGAGGCTCCACAGATACGCAGTATTTT.

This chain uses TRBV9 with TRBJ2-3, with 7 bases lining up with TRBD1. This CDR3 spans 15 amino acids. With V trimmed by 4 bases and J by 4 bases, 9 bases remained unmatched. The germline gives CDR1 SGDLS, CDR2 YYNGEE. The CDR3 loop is CASSKSTGIADTQYF. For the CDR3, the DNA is TGTGCCAGCAGCAAATCGACAGGGATCGCAGATACGCAGTATTTT.

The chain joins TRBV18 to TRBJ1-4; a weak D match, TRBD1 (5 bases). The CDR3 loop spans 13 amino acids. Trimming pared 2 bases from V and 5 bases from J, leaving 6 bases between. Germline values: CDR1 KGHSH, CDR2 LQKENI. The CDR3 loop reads CASSPRQNEKLFF. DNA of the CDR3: TGTGCCAGCTCACCAAGACAGAATGAAAAACTGTTTTTT.

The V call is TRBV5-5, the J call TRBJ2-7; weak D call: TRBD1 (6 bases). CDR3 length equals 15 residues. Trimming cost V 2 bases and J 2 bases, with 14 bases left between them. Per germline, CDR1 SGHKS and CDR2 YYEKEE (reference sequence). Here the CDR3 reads CASSFIQGTAYEQYF. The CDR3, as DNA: TGTGCCAGCAGCTTCATACAGGGAACCGCCTACGAGCAGTACTTC.